A selection of T cell receptor beta chains follows, all from one sample in a study of T cell changes during pregnancy in multiple sclerosis. Sequencing was performed with immunoSEQ multiplex PCR; in TCRdb, only in-frame clones are kept and a portion is missing. This sample carries around 71,000 clones, 92% of them seen once, and the ten largest clones take 1.4% to 1.5%. The specimen was peripheral blood, collected after pregnancy. The receptors were gathered from a female donor with multiple sclerosis, enrolled in a pregnancy study. Each CDR3 is given with its conserved first and last residue. The order of the fields is V gene, clone size, D gene, J gene, CDR3 protein, CDR3 DNA. A D gene is named only where the DNA matches it firmly. Clone sizes are given selectively: once, few, many, or a class where the clone is expanded.

>TRBV12-5|-|TRBD1|TRBJ1-1
CASGLGGQLNTEAFF
TGTGCTAGTGGTTTGGGGGGACAGCTGAACACTGAAGCTTTCTTT
>TRBV6-1|-|-|TRBJ1-5
CASSKEHHSNQPQHF
TGTGCCAGCAGTAAAGAACATCATAGCAATCAGCCCCAGCATTTT
>TRBV10-3|-|TRBD1|TRBJ2-7
CAIRGQGYEQYF
TGTGCCATCAGAGGACAGGGGTACGAGCAGTACTTC
>TRBV5-1|-|TRBD2|TRBJ2-7
CASSPGTSGVRNEQYF
TGCGCCAGCAGCCCAGGGACTAGCGGAGTCCGGAACGAGCAGTACTTC
>TRBV11-2|-|-|TRBJ1-5
CASSTRYQPQHF
TGTGCCAGCAGCACTCGTTATCAGCCCCAGCATTTT
>TRBV5-1|-|-|TRBJ1-2
CASSFGQGYGYTF
TGCGCCAGCAGCTTTGGGCAGGGGTATGGCTACACCTTC
>TRBV10-1|-|TRBD2|TRBJ2-5
CASSDSGSGETQYF
TGCGCCAGCAGTGATAGCGGGAGCGGAGAGACCCAGTACTTC
>TRBV7-3|-|-|TRBJ2-1
CASSLIPRIDEQFF
TGTGCCAGCAGCTTAATCCCCAGGATCGATGAGCAGTTCTTC
>TRBV9|-|TRBD1|TRBJ1-1
CASSVATGTGLNTEAFF
TGTGCCAGCAGCGTAGCAACCGGGACAGGGTTGAACACTGAAGCTTTCTTT
>TRBV27|-|TRBD2|TRBJ2-1
CASSLISGGNEQFF
TGTGCCAGCAGTTTGATAAGCGGGGGAAATGAGCAGTTCTTC
>TRBV30|-|-|TRBJ1-2
CAWSVPRGDGGYTF
TGTGCCTGGAGTGTACCCAGGGGAGATGGGGGCTACACCTTC
>TRBV6-1|-|TRBD2|TRBJ2-1
CASSEAPSQASGGQFF
TGTGCCAGCAGTGAAGCCCCGTCACAGGCTAGCGGGGGACAGTTCTTC
>TRBV5-1|-|TRBD1|TRBJ1-1
CASSSTGGYTEAFF
TGCGCCAGCAGCTCGACAGGGGGTTACACTGAAGCTTTCTTT
>TRBV2|-|-|TRBJ2-5
CASSERRDQETQYF
TGTGCCAGCAGTGAGCGGCGAGACCAAGAGACCCAGTACTTC
>TRBV27|-|-|TRBJ2-7
CASSHDSSYEQYF
TGTGCCAGCAGCCACGACAGCTCCTACGAGCAGTACTTC
>TRBV5-1|-|-|TRBJ2-2
CASSPFRPGELFF
TGCGCCAGCAGCCCCTTCCGTCCCGGGGAGCTGTTTTTT
>TRBV4-2|-|TRBD2|TRBJ2-2
CASSQGLPGLAGGGGELFF
TGTGCCAGCAGCCAAGGCCTCCCGGGACTAGCGGGAGGCGGGGGGGAGCTGTTTTTT
>TRBV6-6|-|TRBD1|TRBJ1-4
CASSRGRDSAEKLFF
TGTGCCAGCAGTAGGGGCCGGGACAGCGCCGAAAAACTGTTTTTT
>TRBV5-4|-|TRBD2|TRBJ2-1
CASSPGTSGYGEQFF
TGTGCCAGCAGCCCGGGGACTAGCGGGTATGGTGAGCAGTTCTTC
>TRBV30|-|-|TRBJ1-5
CAWSQNSNQPQHF
TGTGCCTGGAGCCAAAATAGCAATCAGCCCCAGCATTTT
>TRBV6-4|-|TRBD1|TRBJ2-3
CASSDSADRGADTQYF
TGTGCCAGCAGTGACTCAGCGGACAGGGGTGCGGATACGCAGTATTTT
>TRBV6-1|once|TRBD2|TRBJ2-3
CASSEGWLAGMQSDTQYF
TGTGCCAGCAGTGAAGGTTGGCTAGCGGGAATGCAGTCAGATACGCAGTATTTT
>TRBV5-1|-|-|TRBJ2-1
CASREDPYNEQFF
TGCGCCAGCAGGGAGGACCCGTACAATGAGCAGTTCTTC
>TRBV4-3|-|-|TRBJ1-2
CASSQEEGSGYGYTF
TGCGCCAGCAGCCAAGAAGAGGGCTCAGGCTATGGCTACACCTTC
>TRBV7-2|-|-|TRBJ2-2
CASRLLIASTGELFF
TGTGCCAGCCGACTCTTGATAGCGTCCACCGGGGAGCTGTTTTTT
>TRBV5-1|-|-|TRBJ2-3
CASSLGGLPDTQYF
TGCGCCAGCAGCTTGGGAGGGCTCCCAGATACGCAGTATTTT
>TRBV18|-|TRBD2|TRBJ2-1
CASTTSGYNEQFF
TGTGCCAGCACGACTAGCGGTTACAATGAGCAGTTCTTC
>TRBV28|-|TRBD2|TRBJ2-7
CASRNLSGRDDEQYF
TGTGCCAGCAGAAATCTGAGCGGGAGGGACGACGAGCAGTACTTC
>TRBV30|once|-|TRBJ1-5
CAWSPGQSNQPQHF
TGTGCCTGGAGTCCAGGGCAAAGCAATCAGCCCCAGCATTTT
>TRBV19|-|TRBD1|TRBJ1-5
CATSKGQGIWQPQHF
TGTGCCACTTCGAAGGGACAGGGGATCTGGCAGCCCCAGCATTTT
>TRBV5-1|-|TRBD1|TRBJ2-3
CASSAPGQITDTQYF
TGCGCCAGCAGCGCACCGGGACAGATTACCGATACGCAGTATTTT
>TRBV9|-|-|TRBJ1-2
CASSVPAGGSHGYTF
TGTGCCAGCAGCGTTCCGGCAGGAGGCTCACATGGCTACACCTTC
>TRBV5-6|-|TRBD2|TRBJ2-3
CASSWGLAVTDTQYF
TGTGCCAGCAGCTGGGGACTAGCGGTCACAGATACGCAGTATTTT
>TRBV7-6|-|-|TRBJ2-5
CASSPSVAVRETQYF
TGTGCCAGCAGCCCCTCCGTAGCGGTGAGGGAGACCCAGTACTTC
>TRBV5-6|-|TRBD2|TRBJ2-3
CASSRRREGIRTDTQYF
TGTGCCAGCAGCAGAAGGCGGGAGGGGATAAGGACAGATACGCAGTATTTT
>TRBV30|once|-|TRBJ2-7
CAWSVLADTYEQYF
TGTGCCTGGAGTGTGCTAGCCGACACCTACGAGCAGTACTTC
>TRBV25-1|once|-|TRBJ2-1
CASSPSEFSYNEQFF
TGTGCCAGCAGTCCTAGCGAATTCTCCTACAATGAGCAGTTCTTC
>TRBV2|-|-|TRBJ2-1
CASSEARGIGNEQFF
TGTGCCAGCAGTGAAGCGCGGGGCATAGGCAATGAGCAGTTCTTC
>TRBV28|-|-|TRBJ1-1
CASRDTGGTEAFF
TGTGCCAGCAGGGATACAGGTGGCACTGAAGCTTTCTTT
>TRBV19|-|-|TRBJ1-5
CASSMALEGQPQHF
TGTGCCAGTAGTATGGCTCTGGAGGGACAGCCCCAGCATTTT
>TRBV7-2|-|TRBD1|TRBJ2-7
CASSSNPGTGYEQYF
TGTGCCAGCAGCTCGAATCCCGGGACAGGTTACGAGCAGTACTTC
>TRBV30|-|TRBD2|TRBJ2-3
CAWSLAGDTQYF
TGTGCCTGGAGTCTAGCGGGGGATACGCAGTATTTT
>TRBV19|-|TRBD1|TRBJ2-1
CASKRDRDYNEQFF
TGTGCCAGTAAGAGGGACAGGGACTACAATGAGCAGTTCTTC
>TRBV7-2|-|TRBD2|TRBJ2-4
CASSPRGRGDIQYF
TGTGCCAGCAGCCCGCGCGGGAGGGGAGACATTCAGTACTTC
>TRBV2|-|-|TRBJ2-5
CASSVSRSLQETQYF
TGTGCCAGCAGTGTGTCCAGGTCGCTCCAAGAGACCCAGTACTTC
>TRBV9|-|TRBD2|TRBJ2-5
CASSVGGSGSLETQYF
TGTGCCAGCAGCGTAGGGGGTAGCGGGAGTTTAGAGACCCAGTACTTC
>TRBV27|-|-|TRBJ2-7
CASSLRPEVSYEQYF
TGTGCCAGCAGTTTGAGGCCAGAGGTCTCCTACGAGCAGTACTTC
>TRBV5-6|-|TRBD1|TRBJ2-7
CASSLDTGQVNF
TGTGCCAGCAGCTTAGACACGGGACAGGTGAACTTC
>TRBV10-2|-|TRBD2|TRBJ2-1
CASGASGGSYNEQFF
TGCGCCAGCGGTGCGAGCGGGGGTTCCTACAATGAGCAGTTCTTC
>TRBV27|few|TRBD1|TRBJ2-7
CASSLIPGQGIDEQYF
TGTGCCAGCAGTCTTATACCGGGACAGGGGATAGACGAGCAGTACTTC
>TRBV7-9|-|TRBD1|TRBJ1-2
CASSKTGEAADTF
TGTGCCAGCAGCAAAACAGGGGAAGCTGCTGACACCTTC
>TRBV5-6|-|TRBD1|TRBJ2-7
CASSSDDRGSLEQYF
TGTGCCAGCAGCTCGGATGACAGGGGGAGTTTGGAGCAGTACTTC
>TRBV18|-|TRBD1|TRBJ1-2
CASSSSAGTGVGYTF
TGTGCCAGCTCCTCATCCGCCGGGACAGGGGTTGGCTACACCTTC
>TRBV7-6|-|-|TRBJ2-2
CASSLKFTGELFF
TGTGCCAGCAGCCTAAAGTTCACCGGGGAGCTGTTTTTT
>TRBV5-5|-|TRBD2|TRBJ2-7
CASSFGLAGGPYEQYF
TGTGCCAGCAGCTTTGGACTAGCGGGAGGCCCGTACGAGCAGTACTTC
>TRBV6-4|-|-|TRBJ1-2
CASKSNYGYTF
TGTGCCAGCAAGAGTAATTATGGCTACACCTTC
>TRBV19|-|-|TRBJ2-5
CASTNLEEETQYF
TGTGCCAGTACGAATTTAGAGGAAGAGACCCAGTACTTC
>TRBV7-2|-|-|TRBJ1-5
CASSYSTGDQPQHF
TGTGCCAGCAGCTATTCGACCGGGGATCAGCCCCAGCATTTT
>TRBV6-1|once|-|TRBJ2-7
CASSELAYEQYF
TGTGCCAGCAGTGAACTAGCCTACGAGCAGTACTTC
>TRBV13|-|TRBD1|TRBJ2-7
CASSIGQGGYEQYF
TGTGCCAGCAGCATTGGACAGGGGGGCTACGAGCAGTACTTC